This TCR beta chain appears in the sequencing data of a study of CD8+CD57+ T cells in acquired aplastic anemia. Overall study context: DNA recovered from sorted CD4+ and CD8+ cells had a mean of 3.2 ug.

TCR beta VDJ combinations and CDR3 sequences were profiled from genomic DNA. TCRdb recomputed calls from the reads with MiXCR, one row per CDR3 protein. The table has about 130,000 distinct CDR3 sequences, about 46% seen once; the top ten hold 2% to 3%. General study results and limits: Between patients and controls, about 30 CD8+ CDR3 sequences were found in common.

This clonotype has just a few counts. As yet, its antigen is unknown. This CDR3 is 13 amino acids long. Germline V gives CDR1 SEHNR, CDR2 FQNEAQ (reference sequence). Trimming removed 5 bases at V and 1 base at J, with 9 bases between. The clonotype was recovered from a human donor in good health, serving as a control. The sample comprised sorted CD4+, CD8+, or CD8+CD57+ T cells (not recorded which) from PBMCs. The rearrangement joins TRBV7-9 to TRBJ2-7; D perhaps matches TRBD1 (5 bases). The CDR3 here is CASSTHRSYEQYF. DNA for the CDR3: TGTGCCAGCAGCACCCACAGGTCCTACGAGCAGTACTTC.